A selection of T cell receptor beta chains follows, all from one sample in a study of shared T cell receptors in the human thymus. Method: immunoSEQ multiplex PCR; TCRdb's copy keeps in-frame clones and lacks some. The repertoire includes hundreds of thousands of clones, over 75% of them detected once, and about 0.01% sits in the top ten. The same data also contributed to another study, on human thymus T cells.

Material: thymocytes. These receptors all stem from a boy in the first two years of life with a congenital heart defect. CDR3s include the opening cysteine and the closing phenylalanine or tryptophan. The D gene is left open where the match is weak.

j_call v_call d_call cdr3_nt cdr3_aa
TRBJ2-7 TRBV7-2 - TGTGCCAGCAGCTGCGGGACCCCGGATACCGAGCAGTACTTC CASSCGTPDTEQYF
TRBJ2-2 TRBV4-3 TRBD1 TGCGCCAGCAGCCAAGCGGCGGTGACAGGGGGTTCGAACACCGGGGAGCTGTTTTTT CASSQAAVTGGSNTGELFF
TRBJ1-3 TRBV18 TRBD1 TGTGCCAGCTCACCCGACAGGGGAGGAAACACCATATATTTT CASSPDRGGNTIYF
TRBJ2-1 TRBV27 TRBD1 TGTGCCAGCAGTTTGCGGCAGGGGGCTTTCTACAATGAGCAGTTCTTC CASSLRQGAFYNEQFF
TRBJ2-5 TRBV21-1 - TGTGCCAGCAGCAAAGAAAACAGAATCCAAGAGACCCAGTACTTC CASSKENRIQETQYF
TRBJ2-5 TRBV5-5 TRBD2 TGTGCCAGCAGCAGGGGTCATGGAGCTAGCGGGAGTGGTGAGACCCAGTACTTC CASSRGHGASGSGETQYF
TRBJ1-5 TRBV27 TRBD1 TGTGCCAGCGGCCATAAGGACAGGGGAGGACAGCCCCAGCATTTT CASGHKDRGGQPQHF
TRBJ1-3 TRBV27 - TGTGCCAGCAGTTTATCCGGCAGGGGAAACACCATATATTTT CASSLSGRGNTIYF
TRBJ2-2 TRBV18 TRBD2 TGTGCCAGCTCACCGATTGGGACTAGCGATCGGGGCGCCCGCGGGGAGCTGTTTTTT CASSPIGTSDRGARGELFF
TRBJ2-7 TRBV18 - TGTGCCAGCTCACCACCCAAGGCTAGCGCCGACAACGAGCAGTACTTC CASSPPKASADNEQYF
TRBJ2-3 TRBV25-1 - TGTGCCAGCAGTGAGCGCGATACGCAGTATTTT CASSERDTQYF
TRBJ1-1 TRBV5-1 - TGCGCCAGCAGCTTGGGGGGGGAGGGCGTGATGAACACTGAAGCTTTCTTT CASSLGGEGVMNTEAFF
TRBJ2-2 TRBV4-3 - TGCGCCAGCAGCCAAGGAAGTAGCGGACTCCCGAACACCGGGGAGCTGTTTTTT CASSQGSSGLPNTGELFF
TRBJ2-7 TRBV7-2 - TGTGCCAGCAGCTTAGGTGGAGGGAGGTCCTACGAGCAGTACTTC CASSLGGGRSYEQYF